These 3 T cell receptor beta chains share one sample of origin, sequenced in a study of cytomegalovirus exposure and HLA in healthy donors. 13 Jbeta primers and 60 Vbeta primers were used for the PCR. Here immunoSEQ multiplex PCR was the method, and the copy in TCRdb shows in-frame clones only, minus some. This sample yields 100,000 to 150,000 clones, of which over 60% are seen a single time; 1% to 1.5% belongs to the top ten. The material sequenced was PBMCs. All receptors derive from a female donor in good health and CMV-seronegative.

The rearrangement links TRBV6-5 to TRBJ1-2; tentative D call: TRBD1 (5 bases). Germline CDR1 reads MNHEY; CDR2 reads SVGAGI. The CDR3 runs 14 residues. Trimming stripped 6 bases from V and 3 bases from J, with 14 bases between. The CDR3 region is CASSRGGGDYGYTF. The CDR3 DNA reads TGTGCCAGCAGCCGCGGGGGAGGGGACTATGGCTACACCTTC.

The V gene is TRBV18, the J gene TRBJ1-5; weak D call: TRBD1 (5 bases). Trimming stripped 2 bases from V and 1 base from J, with 6 bases between. Per germline, CDR1 KGHSH and CDR2 LQKENI. The CDR3 extends over 14 amino acids. In nucleotides, the CDR3 is TGTGCCAGCTCACCAGGGGCCAGCAATCAGCCCCAGCATTTT. Translating it yields CASSPGASNQPQHF.

This clone was detected only once. The chain is built from TRBV28 and TRBJ1-1, with D perhaps matching TRBD1 (6 bases). This CDR3 has 13 amino acids. Germline CDR1 and CDR2: MDHEN and SYDVKM. V was trimmed by 7 bases and J by 2 bases, leaving 11 bases between them. CDR3 in DNA: TGTGCCAGCATACAGGGAGTAAACACTGAAGCTTTCTTT. Its translation is CASIQGVNTEAFF.